Each of the 11 T cell receptor beta chains below was sequenced from the same sample in a study of glioma-infiltrating T cells after dendritic cell vaccination. The assay was immunoSEQ multiplex PCR, and TCRdb's table has in-frame clones only and misses some. Among about 73,000 clones listed, over 75% were seen once. This specimen consisted of blood, obtained before dendritic cell vaccination. The receptors were sampled from a human donor with glioblastoma.

The chain is built from TRBV4-1 and TRBJ2-1; possibly TRBD2 for D (6 bases). The germline gives CDR1 MGHRA, CDR2 YSYEKL. Deletions cut 3 bases from V and 10 bases from J, with 16 bases between. The CDR3 consists of 14 residues. CDR3 region: CASSHHRGGEEQFF. CDR3 nucleotides: TGCGCCAGCAGCCATCACCGGGGAGGTGAAGAGCAGTTCTTC.

This clone appeared once. Here the CDR3 DNA reads TGTGCCAGCAGTGAATATCGAGTACAAGAGACCCAGTACTTC. Protein sequence: CASSEYRVQETQYF. The gene calls are TRBV6-1 and TRBJ2-5; no definite D call. V was clipped by 2 bases and J by 2 bases, with 9 bases between them. Germline V CDR1 and CDR2: MNHNS, SASEGT. The CDR3 is made up of 14 amino acids.

CDR3 region: CATTNTLTDATNEKLFF. CDR3 nucleotides: TGTGCCACCACCAACACTTTGACAGACGCAACTAATGAAAAACTGTTTTTT. The chain employs TRBV15 and TRBJ1-4, with D possibly matching TRBD1 (5 bases). This CDR3 has 17 residues. Per germline, CDR1 LNHNV and CDR2 YYDKDF (reference sequence). Trimming left V 7 bases short and J 0 bases short, with 18 bases between.

The rearrangement joins TRBV29-1 to TRBJ1-1; tentative D call: TRBD1 (5 bases). Looked up from germline, CDR1 is SQVTM and CDR2 is ANQGSEA. The CDR3 extends over 14 amino acids. V was clipped by 8 bases and J by 11 bases, with 27 bases between them. In DNA, the CDR3 is TGCAGCTCGCAAAGTCGGCTGAGCAGGGTTCCGGCTTTCTTT. The encoded protein is CSSQSRLSRVPAFF.

The rearrangement joins TRBV6-6 to TRBJ1-2; a possible D gene is TRBD1 (6 bases). Germline CDR1 MNHNY, CDR2 SVGAGI (reference sequence). The germline V and J ends were trimmed by 3 bases and 4 bases, with 15 bases remaining between them. CDR3 length equals 15 residues. The DNA for the CDR3 is TGTGCCAGCAGTTATCTGACAGGCGGTACCTATGGCTACACCTTC. Translating it yields CASSYLTGGTYGYTF.

J is TRBJ1-3 and V is TRBV28; D remains ambiguous. CDR1 MDHEN and CDR2 SYDVKM come from the germline V gene. The germline V and J ends were trimmed by 5 bases and 0 bases, with 20 bases remaining between them. The CDR3 extends over 18 amino acids. This chain's CDR3 is CASSTPSEGTSSGNTIYF. The CDR3 nucleotides are TGTGCCAGCAGTACCCCAAGTGAGGGTACCAGCTCTGGAAACACCATATATTTT.

V is TRBV5-1 and J is TRBJ1-5; TRBD1 matches at 10 bases. This CDR3 is built from 15 residues. V gave up 3 bases and J gave up 7 bases; unmatched junction bases: 7. Looked up from germline, CDR1 is SGHRS and CDR2 is YFSETQ. The CDR3 region is CASSSGTGVGQPQHF. The CDR3 DNA reads TGCGCCAGCAGCTCCGGGACAGGGGTAGGGCAGCCCCAGCATTTT.

V is TRBV12-2 and J is TRBJ1-5; TRBD1 reflects the table's D call only, with no check against the DNA. TRBV12-2 is a known pseudogene. CDR3 length: 16 amino acids. CDR3 protein: CASRSTPGQGNQPQHF. CDR3 sequence (DNA): TGTGCAAGTCGCTCAACCCCGGGACAGGGGAATCAGCCCCAGCATTTT.

The CDR3 region has the DNA TGTGCCACCAAGCAGGGGCTAGCGGGAGGAGATACGCAGTATTTT. It encodes CATKQGLAGGDTQYF. The chain links TRBV19 to TRBJ2-3, with 11 bases lining up with TRBD2. Germline values: CDR1 LNHDA, CDR2 SQIVND (reference sequence). This CDR3 has 15 amino acids. V was pared by 10 bases and J by 5 bases, with 11 bases of the junction left unmatched. Using reference TRBV19 and TRBJ2-3 for the parts outside the CDR3, the full variable domain is DGGITQSPKYLFRKEGQNVTLSCEQNLNHDAMYWYRQDPGQGLRLIYYSQIVNDFQKGDIAEGYSVSREKKESFPLTVTSAQKNPTAFYLCATKQGLAGGDTQYFGPGTRLTVL.

The rearrangement joins TRBV4-2 to TRBJ2-1, with 9 bases matching TRBD1. Germline V gene data show CDR1 as LGHNA and CDR2 as YNFKEQ. Trimming removed 1 base from V and 7 bases from J; junction bases left unmatched: 8. CDR3 length: 16 amino acids. The DNA of the CDR3 is TGTGCCAGCAGCCAAGTTGGGGACAGGGTCAGTAATGAGCAGTTCTTC. Protein: CASSQVGDRVSNEQFF.

V and J are TRBV5-1 and TRBJ1-2; TRBD1 might be the D (6 bases). The CDR3 extends over 15 amino acids. Germline lookup yields CDR1 SGHRS and CDR2 YFSETQ. Trimming shortened V by 3 bases and J by 4 bases, and 16 bases separated the two germline ends. The CDR3 coding sequence is TGCGCCAGCAGCTGGAACGGACAGCAGAGCTATGGCTACACCTTC. It codes for CASSWNGQQSYGYTF.